The entry below describes one T cell receptor beta chain. No antigen is known for it. These data belong to a study of T cells after yellow fever vaccination. Findings and limits, study-wide: Subsequent booster samples again held most clones from primary vaccination (just under 98% CD4, about 90% CD8).

One entry per CDR3 protein results from TCRdb running MiXCR on the 5' RACE reads. This table has approximately 550,000 distinct CDR3 sequences, roughly 14% appearing once. The TCR comes from a man under 40 who received the YFV17D yellow fever vaccine. This specimen was PBMCs, taken on the day of the yellow fever booster vaccination.

CDR3 sequence reads: CSARDFLADSYEQYF. CDR3 DNA sequence: TGCAGTGCTAGAGATTTTCTAGCGGATTCCTACGAGCAGTACTTC. The chain joins TRBV20-1 to TRBJ2-7; the match to TRBD2 covers 7 bases. Germline V gene data show CDR1 as DFQATT and CDR2 as SNEGSKA (reference sequence). V was pared by 0 bases and J by 1 base, with 6 bases of the junction left unmatched. The CDR3 contains 15 residues.